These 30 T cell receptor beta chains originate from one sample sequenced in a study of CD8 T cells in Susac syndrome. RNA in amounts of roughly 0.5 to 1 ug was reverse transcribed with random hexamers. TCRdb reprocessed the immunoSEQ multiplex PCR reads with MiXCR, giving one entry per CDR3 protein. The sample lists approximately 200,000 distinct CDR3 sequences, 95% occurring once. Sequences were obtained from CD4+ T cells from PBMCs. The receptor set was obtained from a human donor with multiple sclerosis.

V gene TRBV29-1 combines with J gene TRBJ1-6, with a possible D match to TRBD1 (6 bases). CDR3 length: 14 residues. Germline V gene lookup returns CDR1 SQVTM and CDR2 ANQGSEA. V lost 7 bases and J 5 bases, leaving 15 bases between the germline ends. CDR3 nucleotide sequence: TGCAGCGCCCGGGCGACAGGAGATAATTCACCCCTCCACTTT. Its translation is CSARATGDNSPLHF.

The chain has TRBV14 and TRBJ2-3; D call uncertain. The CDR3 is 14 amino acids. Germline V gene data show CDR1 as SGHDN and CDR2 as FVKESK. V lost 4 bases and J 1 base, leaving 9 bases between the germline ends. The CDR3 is CASSPQWGTDTQYF. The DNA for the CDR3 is TGTGCCAGCAGCCCCCAGTGGGGCACAGATACGCAGTATTTT.

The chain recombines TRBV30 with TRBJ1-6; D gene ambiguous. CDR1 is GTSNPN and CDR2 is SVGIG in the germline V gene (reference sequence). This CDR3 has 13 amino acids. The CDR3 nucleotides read TGTGCGACCAGGAGCTCCTATAATTCACCCCTCCACTTT. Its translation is CATRSSYNSPLHF.

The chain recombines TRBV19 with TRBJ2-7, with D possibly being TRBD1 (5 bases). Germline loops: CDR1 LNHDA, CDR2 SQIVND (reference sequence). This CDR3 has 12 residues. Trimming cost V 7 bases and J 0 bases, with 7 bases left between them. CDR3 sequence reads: CASKGYSYEQYF. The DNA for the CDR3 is TGTGCCAGTAAGGGGTACTCCTACGAGCAGTACTTC.

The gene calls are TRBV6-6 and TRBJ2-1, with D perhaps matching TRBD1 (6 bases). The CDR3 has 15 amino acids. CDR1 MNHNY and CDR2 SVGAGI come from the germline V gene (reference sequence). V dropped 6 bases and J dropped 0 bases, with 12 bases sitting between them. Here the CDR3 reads CASSGQSSSYNEQFF. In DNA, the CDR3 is TGTGCCAGCAGCGGACAGTCCAGCTCCTACAATGAGCAGTTCTTC.

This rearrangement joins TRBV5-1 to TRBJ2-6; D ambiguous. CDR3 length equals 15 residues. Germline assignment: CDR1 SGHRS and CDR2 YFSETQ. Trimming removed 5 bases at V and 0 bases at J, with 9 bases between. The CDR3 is CASSPPLSGANVLTF. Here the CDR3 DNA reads TGCGCCAGCAGTCCGCCTCTCTCTGGGGCCAACGTCCTGACTTTC.

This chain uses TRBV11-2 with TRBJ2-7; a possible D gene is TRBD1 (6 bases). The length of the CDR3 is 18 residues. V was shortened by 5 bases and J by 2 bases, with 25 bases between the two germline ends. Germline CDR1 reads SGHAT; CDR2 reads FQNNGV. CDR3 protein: CASSPIGRDRQSAYEQYV. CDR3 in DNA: TGTGCCAGCAGCCCCATCGGTAGAGACAGGCAGAGTGCCTACGAGCAGTACGTC.

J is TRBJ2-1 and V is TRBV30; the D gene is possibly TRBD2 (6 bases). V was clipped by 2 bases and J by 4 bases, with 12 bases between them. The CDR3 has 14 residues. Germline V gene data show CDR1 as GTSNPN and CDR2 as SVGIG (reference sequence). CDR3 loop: CAWSPGVVYNEQFF. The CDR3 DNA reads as TGTGCCTGGAGTCCGGGGGTAGTGTACAATGAGCAGTTCTTC.

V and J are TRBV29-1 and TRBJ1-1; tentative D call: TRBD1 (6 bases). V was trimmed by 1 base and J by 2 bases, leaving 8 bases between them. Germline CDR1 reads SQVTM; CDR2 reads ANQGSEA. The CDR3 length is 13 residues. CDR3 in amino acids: CSVEGGGNTEAFF. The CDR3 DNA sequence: TGCAGCGTTGAAGGTGGGGGCAACACTGAAGCTTTCTTT.

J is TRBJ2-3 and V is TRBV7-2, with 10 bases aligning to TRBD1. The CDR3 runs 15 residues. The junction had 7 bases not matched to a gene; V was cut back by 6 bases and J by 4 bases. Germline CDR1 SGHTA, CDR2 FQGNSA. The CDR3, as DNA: TGTGCCAGCAGGGGACAGGGGATGGGTTCAGATACGCAGTATTTT. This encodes CASRGQGMGSDTQYF.

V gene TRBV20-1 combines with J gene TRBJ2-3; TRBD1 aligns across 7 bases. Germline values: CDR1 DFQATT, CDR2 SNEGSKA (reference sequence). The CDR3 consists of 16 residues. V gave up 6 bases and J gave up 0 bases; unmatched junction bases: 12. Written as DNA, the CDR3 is TGCAGTGCGCGAGGCTACGACAGGGCTAGCACAGATACGCAGTATTTT. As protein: CSARGYDRASTDTQYF.

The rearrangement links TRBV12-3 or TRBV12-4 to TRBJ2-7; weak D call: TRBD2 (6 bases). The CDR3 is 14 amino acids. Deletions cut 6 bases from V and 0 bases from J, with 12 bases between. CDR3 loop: CASSPAGPSYEQYF. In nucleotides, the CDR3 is TGTGCCAGCAGCCCGGCGGGGCCCTCCTACGAGCAGTACTTC.

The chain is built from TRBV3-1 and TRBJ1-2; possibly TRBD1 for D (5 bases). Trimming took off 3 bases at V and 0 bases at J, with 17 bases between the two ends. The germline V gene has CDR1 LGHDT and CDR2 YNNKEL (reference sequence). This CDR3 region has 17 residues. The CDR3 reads CASSQPRRGSANYGYTF. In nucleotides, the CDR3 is TGTGCCAGCAGCCAGCCGCGGAGGGGTTCGGCTAACTATGGCTACACCTTC.

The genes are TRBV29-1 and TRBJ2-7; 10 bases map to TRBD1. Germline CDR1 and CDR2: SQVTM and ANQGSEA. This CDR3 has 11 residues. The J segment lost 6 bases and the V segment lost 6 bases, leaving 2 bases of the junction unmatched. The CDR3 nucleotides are TGCAGCGTGGACAGGGGGGGCGAGCAGTACGTC. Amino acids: CSVDRGGEQYV.

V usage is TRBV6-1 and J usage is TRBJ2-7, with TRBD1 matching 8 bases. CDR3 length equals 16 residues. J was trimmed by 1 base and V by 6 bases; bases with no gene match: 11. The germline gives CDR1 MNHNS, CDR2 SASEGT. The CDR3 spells CASRLTATGGSYEQYF. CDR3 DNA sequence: TGTGCCAGCAGACTCACCGCTACAGGGGGATCCTACGAGCAGTACTTC.

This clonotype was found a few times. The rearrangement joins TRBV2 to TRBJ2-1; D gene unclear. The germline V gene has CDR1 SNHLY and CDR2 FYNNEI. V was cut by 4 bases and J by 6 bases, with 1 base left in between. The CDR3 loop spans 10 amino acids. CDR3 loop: CASSGNEQFF. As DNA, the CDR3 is TGTGCCAGCAGTGGCAATGAGCAGTTCTTC.

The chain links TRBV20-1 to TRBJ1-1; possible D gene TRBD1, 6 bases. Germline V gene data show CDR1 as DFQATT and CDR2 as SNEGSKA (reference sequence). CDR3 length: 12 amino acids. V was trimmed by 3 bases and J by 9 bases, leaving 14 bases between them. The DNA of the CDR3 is TGCAGTGCTAGGGAGGGGGGCATTAAAGCTTTCTTT. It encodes CSAREGGIKAFF.

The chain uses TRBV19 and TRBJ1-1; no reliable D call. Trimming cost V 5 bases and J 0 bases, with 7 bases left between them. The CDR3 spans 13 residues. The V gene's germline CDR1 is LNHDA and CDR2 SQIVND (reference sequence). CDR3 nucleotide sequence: TGTGCCAGTAGTCCTTACATGAACACTGAAGCTTTCTTT. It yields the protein CASSPYMNTEAFF.

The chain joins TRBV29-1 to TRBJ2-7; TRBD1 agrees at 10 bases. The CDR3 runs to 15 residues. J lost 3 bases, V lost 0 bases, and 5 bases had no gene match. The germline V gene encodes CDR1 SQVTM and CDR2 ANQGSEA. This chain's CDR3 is CSVEDRDRGFYEQYF. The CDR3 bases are TGCAGCGTTGAAGACCGGGACAGGGGTTTCTACGAGCAGTACTTC.

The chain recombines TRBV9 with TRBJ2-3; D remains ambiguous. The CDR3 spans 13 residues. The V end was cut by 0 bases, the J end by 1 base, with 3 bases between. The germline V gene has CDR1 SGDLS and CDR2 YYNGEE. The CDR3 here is CASSVGGTDTQYF. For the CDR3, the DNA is TGTGCCAGCAGCGTAGGGGGCACAGATACGCAGTATTTT.

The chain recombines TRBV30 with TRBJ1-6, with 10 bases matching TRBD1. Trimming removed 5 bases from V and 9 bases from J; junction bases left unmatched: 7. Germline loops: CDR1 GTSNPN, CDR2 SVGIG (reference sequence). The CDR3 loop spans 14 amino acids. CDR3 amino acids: CAWDPGQGFSPLHF. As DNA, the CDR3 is TGTGCCTGGGATCCGGGACAGGGGTTTTCACCCCTCCACTTT. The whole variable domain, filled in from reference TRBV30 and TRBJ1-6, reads SQTIHQWPATLVQPVGSPLSLECTVEGTSNPNLYWYRQAAGRGLQLLFYSVGIGQISSEVPQNLSASRPQDRQFILSSKKLLLSDSGFYLCAWDPGQGFSPLHFGNGTRLTVT.

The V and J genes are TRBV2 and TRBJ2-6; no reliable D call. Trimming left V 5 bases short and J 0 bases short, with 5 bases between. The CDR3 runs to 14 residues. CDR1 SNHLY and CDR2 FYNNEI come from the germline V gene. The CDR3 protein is CASSPRSGANVLTF. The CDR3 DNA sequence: TGTGCCAGCAGTCCCCGCTCTGGGGCCAACGTCCTGACTTTC.

The CDR3 region has the DNA TGTGCCAGCAGCTTAGTCGCGGGGCCAGGGTCGAAAAACATTCAGTACTTC. It encodes CASSLVAGPGSKNIQYF. This sequence joins TRBV7-9 and TRBJ2-4; TRBD2 might be the D (6 bases). Between the trimmed V and J ends, which lost 1 base and 4 bases, there was a span of 17 bases. The CDR3 loop spans 17 amino acids. Germline CDR1 reads SEHNR; CDR2 reads FQNEAQ (reference sequence).

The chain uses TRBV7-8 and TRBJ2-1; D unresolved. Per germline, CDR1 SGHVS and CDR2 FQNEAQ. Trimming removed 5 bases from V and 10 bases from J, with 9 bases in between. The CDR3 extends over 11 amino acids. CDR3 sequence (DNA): TGTGCCAGCAGCCGTCTAAGGGAGCAGTTCTTC. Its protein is CASSRLREQFF.

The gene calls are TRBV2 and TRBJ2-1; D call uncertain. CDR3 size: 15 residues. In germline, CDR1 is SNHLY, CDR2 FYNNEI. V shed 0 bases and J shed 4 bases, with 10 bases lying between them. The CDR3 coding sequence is TGTGCCAGCAGTGAAGCGCTAAAGTCATACAATGAGCAGTTCTTC. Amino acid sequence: CASSEALKSYNEQFF. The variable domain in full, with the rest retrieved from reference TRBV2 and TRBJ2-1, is EPEVTQTPSHQVTQMGQEVILRCVPISNHLYFYWYRQILGQKVEFLVSFYNNEISEKSEIFDDQFSVERPDGSNFTLKIRSTKLEDSAMYFCASSEALKSYNEQFFGPGTRLTVL.

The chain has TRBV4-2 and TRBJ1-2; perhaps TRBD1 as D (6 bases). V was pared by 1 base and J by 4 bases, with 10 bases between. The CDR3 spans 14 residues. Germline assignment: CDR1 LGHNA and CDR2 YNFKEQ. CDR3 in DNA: TGTGCCAGCAGCCAAGCAGGGGAAGGCTATGGCTACACCTTC. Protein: CASSQAGEGYGYTF.

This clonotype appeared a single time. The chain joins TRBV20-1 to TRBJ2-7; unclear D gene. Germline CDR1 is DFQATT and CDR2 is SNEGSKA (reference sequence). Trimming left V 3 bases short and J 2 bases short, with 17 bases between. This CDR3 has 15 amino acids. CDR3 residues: CSASLPTPAAYEQYF. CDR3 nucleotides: TGCAGTGCTAGTCTCCCAACACCGGCCGCCTACGAGCAGTACTTC.

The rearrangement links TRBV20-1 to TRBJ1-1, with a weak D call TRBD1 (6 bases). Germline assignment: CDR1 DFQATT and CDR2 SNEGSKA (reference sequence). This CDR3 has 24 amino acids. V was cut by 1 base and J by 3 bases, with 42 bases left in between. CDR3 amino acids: CSARVPTLFPDRSDTYNDYTEAFF. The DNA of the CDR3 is TGCAGTGCTAGAGTTCCTACACTCTTCCCGGACAGATCGGACACTTACAATGATTACACTGAAGCTTTCTTT.

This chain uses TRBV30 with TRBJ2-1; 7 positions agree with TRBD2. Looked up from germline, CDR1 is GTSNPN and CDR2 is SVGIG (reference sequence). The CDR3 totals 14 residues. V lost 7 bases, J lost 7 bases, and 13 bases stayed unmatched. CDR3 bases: TGTGCCTCCCCGGGGCGAGCGGGGCAGAATGAGCAGTTCTTC. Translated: CASPGRAGQNEQFF.

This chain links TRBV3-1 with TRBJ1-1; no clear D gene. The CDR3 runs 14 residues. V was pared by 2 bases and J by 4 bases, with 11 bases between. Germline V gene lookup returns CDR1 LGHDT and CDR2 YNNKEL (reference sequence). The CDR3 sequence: CASSQRPSVTEAFF. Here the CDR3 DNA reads TGTGCCAGCAGCCAACGTCCTTCGGTCACTGAAGCTTTCTTT. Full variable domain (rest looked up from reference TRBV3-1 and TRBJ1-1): DTAVSQTPKYLVTQMGNDKSIKCEQNLGHDTMYWYKQDSKKFLKIMFSYNNKELIINETVPNRFSPKSPDKAHLNLHINSLELGDSAVYFCASSQRPSVTEAFFGQGTRLTVV.